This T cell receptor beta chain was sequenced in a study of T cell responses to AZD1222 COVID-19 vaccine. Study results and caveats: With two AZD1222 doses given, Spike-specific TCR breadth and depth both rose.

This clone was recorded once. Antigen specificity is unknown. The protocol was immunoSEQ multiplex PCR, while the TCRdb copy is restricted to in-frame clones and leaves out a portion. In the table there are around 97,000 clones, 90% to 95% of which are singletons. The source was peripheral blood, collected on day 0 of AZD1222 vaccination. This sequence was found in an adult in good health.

The CDR3 coding sequence is TGTGCCACCAGCACCACTCCCGGGGGCGGCAATCAGCCCCAGCATTTT. Translation gives CATSTTPGGGNQPQHF. The chain has TRBV15 and TRBJ1-5; D possibly corresponds to TRBD1 (6 bases). V was clipped by 4 bases and J by 2 bases, with 15 bases between them. Germline V gene data show CDR1 as LNHNV and CDR2 as YYDKDF (reference sequence). This CDR3 is built from 16 residues.